This TCR beta chain is from a study of OX40 agonist ivuxolimab in advanced cancers. Overall study findings and caveats: The study found that CD8+ T cells averaged more expanded clones than CD4+.

Notes on this clone: Its matching antigen is unknown.

Germline CDR1 and CDR2: SGHVS and FNYEAQ. V was pared by 5 bases and J by 0 bases, with 17 bases between. The CDR3 spans 17 residues. Produced via immunoSEQ multiplex PCR; TCRdb's table is partial and in-frame only. This repertoire shows some 80,000 clones, 65% to 85% found once; its top ten account for roughly 7.3%. V usage is TRBV7-6 and J usage is TRBJ2-1, with TRBD1 as a possible D gene (6 bases). This receptor was identified in an adult with an advanced solid tumor such as melanoma, head and neck, liver or kidney cancer. The sequences come from CD4+ or CD8+ T cells sorted from blood, collected in a trial of the OX40 agonist ivuxolimab. In nucleotides, the CDR3 is TGTGCCAGCAGCCTCCGACAGGCTGCTGCCTCCTACAATGAGCAGTTCTTC. It yields the protein CASSLRQAAASYNEQFF.